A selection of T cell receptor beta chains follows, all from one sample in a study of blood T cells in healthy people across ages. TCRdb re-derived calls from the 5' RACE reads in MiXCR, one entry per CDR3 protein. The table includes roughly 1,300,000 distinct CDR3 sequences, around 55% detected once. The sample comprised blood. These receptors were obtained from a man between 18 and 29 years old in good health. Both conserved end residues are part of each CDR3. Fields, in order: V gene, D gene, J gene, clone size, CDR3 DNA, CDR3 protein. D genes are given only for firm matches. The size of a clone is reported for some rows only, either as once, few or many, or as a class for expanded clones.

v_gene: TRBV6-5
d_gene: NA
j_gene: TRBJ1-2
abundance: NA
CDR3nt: TGTGCCAGCAGTTACAAAGGGGTTGAGGGTGGCTACACCTTC
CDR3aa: CASSYKGVEGGYTF

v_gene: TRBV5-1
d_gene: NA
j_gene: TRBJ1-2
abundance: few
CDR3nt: TGCGCCAGCAGCTTAAGGGGCCAGAGCGATAGTGGCTACACCTTC
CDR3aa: CASSLRGQSDSGYTF

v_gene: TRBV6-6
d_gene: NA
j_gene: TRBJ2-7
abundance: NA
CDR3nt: TGTGCCAGCAGCCTGGTCATGGGGTCGGGGTCGAACGAGCAGTACTTC
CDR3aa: CASSLVMGSGSNEQYF

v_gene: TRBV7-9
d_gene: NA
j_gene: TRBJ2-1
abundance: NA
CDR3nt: TGTGCCACCCCCGTGGCAGGCTCCTACAATGAGCAGTTCTTC
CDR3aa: CATPVAGSYNEQFF

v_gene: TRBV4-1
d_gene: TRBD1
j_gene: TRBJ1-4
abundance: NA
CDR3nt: TGCGCCAGCAGCCAAGAGACAGGGCATAATGAAAAACTGTTTTTT
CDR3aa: CASSQETGHNEKLFF

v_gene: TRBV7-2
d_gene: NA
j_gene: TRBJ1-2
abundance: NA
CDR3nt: TGTGCCAGCAGCTACCGCGGGGGGAGAAACTATGGCTACACCTTC
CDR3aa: CASSYRGGRNYGYTF

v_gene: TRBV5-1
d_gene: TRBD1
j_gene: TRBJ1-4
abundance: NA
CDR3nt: TGCGCCAGCAGCTGGGACAGGCTTGCAACTAATGAAAAACTGTTTTTT
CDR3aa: CASSWDRLATNEKLFF

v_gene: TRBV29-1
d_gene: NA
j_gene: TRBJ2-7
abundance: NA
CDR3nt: TGCAGCGTTGGGGCGGGGTCCAACGAGCAGTACTTC
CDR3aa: CSVGAGSNEQYF

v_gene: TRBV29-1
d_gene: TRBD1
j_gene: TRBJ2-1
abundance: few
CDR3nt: TGCAGCGCCGAGGGGACAGGGGGCGGTGAGCAGTTCTTC
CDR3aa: CSAEGTGGGEQFF

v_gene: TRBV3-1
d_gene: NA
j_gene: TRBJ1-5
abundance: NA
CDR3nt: TGTGCCAGCAGCCAAGGACAGGTTCCTCAGCCCCAGCATTTT
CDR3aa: CASSQGQVPQPQHF

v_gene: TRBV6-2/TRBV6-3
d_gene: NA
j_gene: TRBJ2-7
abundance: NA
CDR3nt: TGTGCCAGCGGTTCTAGCGCGTACGAGCAGTACTTC
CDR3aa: CASGSSAYEQYF

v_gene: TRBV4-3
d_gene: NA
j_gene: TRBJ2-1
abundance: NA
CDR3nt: TGCGCCAGCAGCCAAGATCAGGGCCACTACAATGAGCAGTTCTTC
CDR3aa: CASSQDQGHYNEQFF

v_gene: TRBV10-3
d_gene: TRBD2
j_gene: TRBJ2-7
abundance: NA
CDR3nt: TGTGCCTCCGGGGGAGGGGCCCCCTACGAGCAGTACTTC
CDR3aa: CASGGGAPYEQYF

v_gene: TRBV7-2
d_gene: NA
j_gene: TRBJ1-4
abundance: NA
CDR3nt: TGTGCCAGCAGCTTAGGCCCGGCTAATGAAAAACTGTTTTTT
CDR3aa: CASSLGPANEKLFF

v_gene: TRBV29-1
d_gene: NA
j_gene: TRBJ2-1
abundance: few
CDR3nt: TGCAGCGTACCGATACAGGGAGAGCAGTTCTTC
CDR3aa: CSVPIQGEQFF

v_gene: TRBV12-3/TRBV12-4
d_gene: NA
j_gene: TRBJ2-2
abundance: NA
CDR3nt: TGTGCCAGCAGTCCCCGCGGGGAGCTGTTTTTT
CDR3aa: CASSPRGELFF

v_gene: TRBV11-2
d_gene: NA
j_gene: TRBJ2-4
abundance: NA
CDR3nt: TGTGCCAGCAGCTTAGTCGAGTCTGGGGAAAACATTCAGTACTTC
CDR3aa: CASSLVESGENIQYF